This passage covers 24 T cell receptor beta chains from one sample sequenced in a study of glioma-infiltrating T cells. Amplification of TCR alpha and beta CDR3 regions from RNA used iRepertoire nested multiplex PCR. In TCRdb, the multiplex PCR reads were re-called with MiXCR into one record per CDR3 protein. This sample has about 130,000 distinct CDR3 sequences, with under 25% found just once. The sequencing input was glioma tissue, nonneoplastic brain tissue, or PBMCs (not recorded which). The receptor source for this set is a human donor with low-grade glioma or glioblastoma, undergoing nonglioma brain surgery, or in good health (not recorded which).

This clonotype was observed a handful of times. The chain employs TRBV7-6 and TRBJ2-1; 9 nucleotides line up with TRBD2. Looked up from germline, CDR1 is SGHVS and CDR2 is FNYEAQ. After removal of 1 base from V and 0 bases from J, the junction contained 1 base not matched to a gene. The CDR3 is 16 amino acids. Here the CDR3 reads CASSLGGGVSYNEQFF. The CDR3 DNA is TGTGCCAGCAGCTTAGGCGGGGGGGTCTCCTACAATGAGCAGTTCTTC.

V usage is TRBV7-2 and J usage is TRBJ2-1; TRBD2 aligns across 8 bases. V was clipped by 5 bases and J by 4 bases; unmatched bases: 7. This CDR3 is built from 15 residues. CDR1 is SGHTA and CDR2 is FQGNSA in the germline V gene. CDR3 bases: TGTGCCAGCAGCCCATCCGGGACTAGATACAATGAGCAGTTCTTC. Residues: CASSPSGTRYNEQFF.

The CDR3 nucleotides are TGTGCCAGCAGCTTAGGGGAAGAGACCCAGTACTTC. It codes for CASSLGEETQYF. The gene calls are TRBV7-8 and TRBJ2-5; D is unresolved. In germline, CDR1 is SGHVS, CDR2 FQNEAQ. Trimming cost V 1 base and J 3 bases, with 3 bases left between them. The CDR3 is made up of 12 amino acids.

This sequence joins TRBV7-2 and TRBJ2-1, with TRBD2 matching over 11 bases. The CDR3 spans 15 residues. CDR1 is SGHTA and CDR2 is FQGNSA in the germline V gene. The V segment lost 5 bases and the J segment 7 bases; nucleotides outside the gene matches: 7. CDR3 residues: CASSPLAGGGNEQFF. Written as DNA, the CDR3 is TGTGCCAGCAGCCCGCTAGCGGGGGGAGGGAATGAGCAGTTCTTC.

In DNA form, the CDR3 reads TGTGCCAGCAGATTATTTGGAGAGACCCAGTACTTC. This sequence encodes CASRLFGETQYF. V is TRBV12-3 or TRBV12-4 and J is TRBJ2-5; D ambiguous. V was pared by 6 bases and J by 4 bases, with 9 bases between. The CDR3 is 12 amino acids.

This clonotype was detected many times. The chain is built from TRBV6-1 and TRBJ2-1, with 10 positions matching TRBD1. V gave up 6 bases and J gave up 3 bases; unmatched junction bases: 5. Per germline, CDR1 MNHNS and CDR2 SASEGT. The CDR3 consists of 15 residues. The CDR3 coding sequence is TGTGCCAGCAGCCCCGACAGGGGGCTCTACAATGAGCAGTTCTTC. Amino acid sequence: CASSPDRGLYNEQFF.

This clonotype was recorded many times. V gene TRBV6-1 combines with J gene TRBJ1-6; 8 bases agree with TRBD1. Germline-derived CDR1 and CDR2 are MNHNS and SASEGT. V lost 6 bases and J lost 5; bases outside the gene matches: 6. This CDR3 region has 15 residues. The CDR3 DNA reads as TGTGCCAGCAGGTCAGGGGGCAGCCATAATTCACCCCTCCACTTT. It translates to CASRSGGSHNSPLHF.

There are a few counts of this clonotype. The chain joins TRBV7-6 to TRBJ1-4; 8 bases line up with TRBD1. This CDR3 is built from 15 residues. V shed 1 base, J shed 8 bases, and the junction held 6 bases outside the gene matches. Germline V gene sequence: CDR1 SGHVS, CDR2 FNYEAQ. The CDR3 loop is CASSLVAGGEEKLFF. The CDR3 region has the DNA TGTGCCAGCAGCTTAGTGGCAGGGGGCGAAGAAAAACTGTTTTTT.

On this clonotype itself: An end of the junction differs from the germline gene, which may be a read error. J is TRBJ1-1 and V is TRBV9; weak D call: TRBD1 (6 bases). The V gene's germline CDR1 is SGDLS and CDR2 YYNGEE. The CDR3 is 13 amino acids. In nucleotides, the CDR3 is TGTGCCGGCAGGGGCCCGGAGAACACTGAAGCTTTCTTT. Translation gives CAGRGPENTEAFF.

This clonotype was detected only a few times. The chain has TRBV20-1 and TRBJ2-3; perhaps TRBD2 as D (6 bases). The germline gives CDR1 DFQATT, CDR2 SNEGSKA (reference sequence). This CDR3 region has 15 residues. The CDR3 nucleotides read TGCAGCCCCAGCCAGGGAGGACGCGGGGTTGATACGCAGTATTTT. It codes for CSPSQGGRGVDTQYF.

This clonotype has more than one count but fewer than ten. The rearrangement links TRBV12-3 or TRBV12-4 to TRBJ1-6; D uncertain. The CDR3 runs 16 residues. Trimming stripped 3 bases from V and 9 bases from J, with 18 bases between. The CDR3 DNA reads as TGTGCCAGCAGTTTCCAGTACGCCATCATCGGTTCACCCCTCCACTTT. The encoded protein is CASSFQYAIIGSPLHF.

In regard to this clonotype: This may arise from a read error, as a much more abundant clone is one base away. This chain uses TRBV15 with TRBJ2-5; the D gene is possibly TRBD1 (8 bases). The CDR3 consists of 15 residues. Trimming removed 0 bases at V and 5 bases at J, with 13 bases between. Germline V gives CDR1 LNHNV, CDR2 YYDKDF (reference sequence). The CDR3 DNA sequence: TGTGCCACCAGCAGAGATGGACAGGGAGGGGAGACCCAGTACTTC. Translation gives CATSRDGQGGETQYF.

This chain joins TRBV11-2 and TRBJ1-2, with D unclear. This CDR3 has 13 residues. Germline CDR1 reads SGHAT; CDR2 reads FQNNGV. The ends were cut back, 4 bases at V and 8 bases at J, with 14 bases in the middle. Here the CDR3 DNA reads TGTGCCAGCAGCTACGCGGGAATCGAGGGCTACACCTTC. Amino acids: CASSYAGIEGYTF.

This clonotype has more than one count but fewer than ten. The chain links TRBV4-1 to TRBJ2-1, with D possibly being TRBD1 or TRBD2 (5 bases each). V was trimmed by 4 bases and J by 5 bases, leaving 12 bases between them. Germline-derived CDR1 and CDR2 are MGHRA and YSYEKL. The CDR3 extends over 14 amino acids. CDR3 bases: TGCGCCAGCAGCCCATGGGACGCAGACAATGAGCAGTTCTTC. Translated, it gives CASSPWDADNEQFF.

This chain connects TRBV29-1 to TRBJ1-1, with D hard to call. V was pared by 7 bases and J by 1 base, with 16 bases between. CDR1 is SQVTM, CDR2 ANQGSEA, per germline. This CDR3 spans 14 amino acids. Here the CDR3 reads CSAVTIRGNTEAFF. The CDR3 DNA is TGCAGCGCGGTGACGATCAGAGGGAACACTGAAGCTTTCTTT.

This sequence joins TRBV28 and TRBJ1-5; no firm D call. The germline V gene has CDR1 MDHEN and CDR2 SYDVKM. CDR3 length: 13 residues. V was shortened by 1 base and J by 9 bases, with 10 bases between the two germline ends. DNA for the CDR3: TGTGCCAGCAGTTTATCCAACATGGGGCCCCAGCATTTT. Amino acids: CASSLSNMGPQHF.

This chain links TRBV7-3 with TRBJ2-1; D is undetermined. This CDR3 is built from 12 residues. V was clipped by 2 bases and J by 10 bases, with 9 bases between them. The germline V gene has CDR1 SGHTA and CDR2 FQGTGA. CDR3 DNA sequence: TGTGCCAGCAGCTTACTTAGGTCCGAGCAGTTCTTC. It specifies CASSLLRSEQFF.

The chain recombines TRBV7-2 with TRBJ2-4; weak D call: TRBD1 (6 bases). CDR3 length: 16 residues. The germline V and J ends were trimmed by 4 bases and 9 bases, with 22 bases remaining between them. Per the germline V gene, CDR1 is SGHTA and CDR2 is FQGNSA. The DNA for the CDR3 is TGTGCCAGCAGCTCCCGGGACACCCACCTAATGGGCATTCAGTACTTC. As protein: CASSSRDTHLMGIQYF.

This chain links TRBV2 with TRBJ1-6; D may be TRBD1 (5 bases). This CDR3 spans 11 amino acids. Trimming left V 10 bases short and J 9 bases short, with 10 bases between. The germline V gene has CDR1 SNHLY and CDR2 FYNNEI. The CDR3: CATQGGSPLHF. In nucleotides, the CDR3 is TGTGCCACCCAGGGAGGTTCACCCCTCCACTTT.

About this clonotype itself: Given the absence of the conserved phenylalanine or tryptophan at the CDR3 end, a read error is likely. The CDR3 loop is CASSPGTNQPQHL. CDR3 bases: TGTGCCAGCTCACCAGGAACTAATCAGCCCCAGCATCTT. The chain has TRBV18 and TRBJ1-5; the D is unclear. There are 13 residues in the CDR3. V was shortened by 2 bases and J by 4 bases, with 6 bases between the two germline ends. Germline V CDR1 and CDR2: KGHSH, LQKENI.

This clonotype was picked up many times. The chain carries TRBV20-1 and TRBJ2-7; 7 bases match TRBD2. J was trimmed by 3 bases and V by 6 bases; bases with no gene match: 5. Germline V gene sequence: CDR1 DFQATT, CDR2 SNEGSKA (reference sequence). The CDR3 consists of 12 residues. Written as DNA, the CDR3 is TGCAGTGCCGCGACTAGCCTCTACGAGCAGTACGTC. This encodes CSAATSLYEQYV.

The chain has TRBV4-1 and TRBJ2-6; the D gene is possibly TRBD1 (6 bases). Trimming shortened V by 2 bases and J by 2 bases, and 16 bases separated the two germline ends. The CDR3 extends over 18 amino acids. Germline CDR1 MGHRA, CDR2 YSYEKL. In DNA form, the CDR3 reads TGCGCCAGCAGCCAAAGTATGGGGGCCCCCACTGGGGCCAACGTCCTGACTTTC. Residues: CASSQSMGAPTGANVLTF.

The V call is TRBV5-4, the J call TRBJ2-2, with no clear D. Trimming removed 4 bases from V and 5 bases from J, with 12 bases in between. Germline-derived CDR1 and CDR2 are SGHNT and YYREEE (reference sequence). The CDR3 extends over 14 amino acids. As DNA, the CDR3 is TGTGCCAGCAGCACTGGCGGAGATACCGGGGAGCTGTTTTTT. Translated, it gives CASSTGGDTGELFF.

This clonotype was seen at least ten times. V and J are TRBV5-6 and TRBJ2-3; D possibly corresponds to TRBD1 (5 bases). This CDR3 has 14 residues. Trimming left V 6 bases short and J 3 bases short, with 14 bases between. Germline CDR1 is SGHDT and CDR2 is YYEEEE. For the CDR3, the DNA is TGTGCCAGCACCGAACGGCAGGGAACAGATACGCAGTATTTT. The encoded protein is CASTERQGTDTQYF.